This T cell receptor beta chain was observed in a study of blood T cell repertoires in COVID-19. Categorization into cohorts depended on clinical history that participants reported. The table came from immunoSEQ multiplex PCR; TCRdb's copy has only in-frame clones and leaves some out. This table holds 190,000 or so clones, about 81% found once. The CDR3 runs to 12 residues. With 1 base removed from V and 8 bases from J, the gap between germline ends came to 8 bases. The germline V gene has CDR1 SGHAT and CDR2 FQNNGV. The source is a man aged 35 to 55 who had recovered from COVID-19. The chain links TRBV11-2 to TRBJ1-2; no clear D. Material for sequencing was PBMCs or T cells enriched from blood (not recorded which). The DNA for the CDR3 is TGTGCCAGCAGCTTAGGGACGGGAGGCTACACCTTC. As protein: CASSLGTGGYTF.